This T cell receptor beta chain was identified during a study of blood T cells in healthy people across ages. Next came a second PCR, run for about 6 to 11 cycles, which used a sample-barcoded 5' primer along with a J-beta primer mix. TCRdb redid the calling of the 5' RACE reads with MiXCR, one entry per CDR3 protein. The sample includes around 1,000,000 distinct CDR3 sequences, about two fifths of them seen just once. Study-level points and caveats: TCR beta diversity was tightly associated with the proportion of naive T cells. Donors of long life had a larger count of naive CD4+ cells and greater diversity than aged donors. A roughly linear age-dependent decrease characterized TCR beta diversity per million T cells.

Only a few counts were recorded for this clonotype. What it binds is not known. The CDR3 totals 15 residues. Trimming took off 0 bases at V and 7 bases at J, with 15 bases between the two ends. From germline, CDR1 is SGHAT and CDR2 FQNNGV. This chain links TRBV11-2 with TRBJ1-1, with TRBD1 as a possible D gene (5 bases). Input material: blood. The receptor comes from a man aged 18 to 30 in good health. The CDR3: CASSLDQGRGREAFF. In DNA, the CDR3 is TGTGCCAGCAGCTTAGATCAGGGTAGAGGCCGTGAAGCTTTCTTT.